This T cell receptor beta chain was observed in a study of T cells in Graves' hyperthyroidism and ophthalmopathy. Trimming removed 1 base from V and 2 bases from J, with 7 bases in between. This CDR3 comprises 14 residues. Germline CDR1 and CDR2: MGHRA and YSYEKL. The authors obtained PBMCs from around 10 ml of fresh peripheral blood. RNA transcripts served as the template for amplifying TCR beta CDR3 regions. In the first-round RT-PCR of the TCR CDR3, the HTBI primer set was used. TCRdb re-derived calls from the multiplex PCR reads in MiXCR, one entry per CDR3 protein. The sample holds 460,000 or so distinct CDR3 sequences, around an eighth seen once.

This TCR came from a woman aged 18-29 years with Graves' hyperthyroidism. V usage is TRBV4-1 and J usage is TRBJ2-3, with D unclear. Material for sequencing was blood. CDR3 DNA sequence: TGCGCCAGCAGCCAAGTTCACACCACAGATACGCAGTATTTT. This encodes CASSQVHTTDTQYF.